A single sample is the source of the 25 T cell receptor beta chains below, sequenced in a study of blood T cell repertoires in COVID-19. The method was immunoSEQ multiplex PCR; TCRdb's version includes in-frame clones alone and lacks a portion of them. The sample consists of some 270,000 clones, under 90% of them appearing once. Specimen: peripheral blood. The receptors originated from a man in his fifties with acute or convalescent COVID-19.

V and J are TRBV15 and TRBJ1-5; no clear D gene. The ends were cut back, 0 bases at V and 1 base at J, with 4 bases in the middle. The CDR3 contains 14 residues. Germline CDR1 reads LNHNV; CDR2 reads YYDKDF (reference sequence). This CDR3 reads CATSRDASNQPQHF. CDR3 nucleotides: TGTGCCACCAGCAGAGATGCGAGCAATCAGCCCCAGCATTTT.

The V call is TRBV6-5, the J call TRBJ1-2, with 8 bases identical to TRBD1. CDR1 and CDR2 (germline): MNHEY, SVGAGI. This CDR3 comprises 16 residues. Trimming at V came to 4 bases and at J to 1 base, leaving 8 bases not matched to a gene. The chain's CDR3 is CASSSTTGGNNYGYTF. The CDR3 DNA follows: TGTGCCAGCAGTTCGACTACAGGGGGGAATAACTATGGCTACACCTTC.

This chain connects TRBV11-2 to TRBJ1-1; 10 bases map to TRBD1. CDR1 and CDR2 (germline): SGHAT, FQNNGV. V shed 4 bases and J 5 bases; nucleotides not matched to a gene: 4. The CDR3 is 14 amino acids. The CDR3, as DNA: TGTGCCAGCAGCTACCAGGACAGGGGGACTGAAGCTTTCTTT. Amino acids: CASSYQDRGTEAFF.

The chain employs TRBV6-2 or TRBV6-3 and TRBJ2-7, with D perhaps TRBD1 (5 bases). V was cut by 2 bases and J by 0 bases, with 11 bases left in between. Germline V gives CDR1 MNHEY, CDR2 SVGEGT. The CDR3 has 15 residues. The CDR3 nucleotides are TGTGCCAGCAGTTACGGGGCCTCTCTCTCCTACGAGCAGTACTTC. Amino acid sequence: CASSYGASLSYEQYF.

The J gene is TRBJ1-2, the V gene TRBV6-6; D is unresolved. CDR1 MNHNY and CDR2 SVGAGI come from the germline V gene (reference sequence). The germline V and J ends were trimmed by 0 bases and 4 bases, with 9 bases remaining between them. The CDR3 loop spans 14 amino acids. The CDR3 here is CASSYSGQAYGYTF. The CDR3 DNA reads as TGTGCCAGCAGTTACTCTGGGCAGGCCTATGGCTACACCTTC.

The J gene is TRBJ2-1, the V gene TRBV5-1; 15 bases map to TRBD2. Germline values: CDR1 SGHRS, CDR2 YFSETQ. The V and J ends lost 6 bases and 10 bases, in that order; junction bases with no gene match: 2. The CDR3 extends over 13 amino acids. CDR3 sequence reads: CASTGTSGGEQFF. The CDR3 DNA follows: TGCGCCAGCACCGGGACTAGCGGGGGGGAGCAGTTCTTC.

The J gene is TRBJ1-1, the V gene TRBV24-1; 7 positions agree with TRBD1. Germline V gives CDR1 KGHDR, CDR2 SFDVKD. The CDR3 extends over 14 amino acids. J lost 1 base, V lost 3 bases, and 1 base had no gene match. The CDR3 loop reads CATSDDRANTEAFF. In nucleotides, the CDR3 is TGTGCCACCAGTGATGACAGGGCGAACACTGAAGCTTTCTTT.

The rearrangement links TRBV19 to TRBJ2-1; 16 nucleotides align to TRBD2. The germline gives CDR1 LNHDA, CDR2 SQIVND (reference sequence). The CDR3 is 19 amino acids. Trimming cost V 5 bases and J 4 bases; bases outside gene matches: 11. The CDR3 region is CASSADPGLAGGKYNEQFF. The CDR3 DNA is TGTGCCAGTAGTGCAGACCCGGGACTAGCGGGGGGGAAGTACAATGAGCAGTTCTTC.

The chain is built from TRBV29-1 and TRBJ2-2, with a possible D match to TRBD1 (6 bases). V was pared by 4 bases and J by 6 bases, with 18 bases between. Per the germline V gene, CDR1 is SQVTM and CDR2 is ANQGSEA. CDR3 size: 15 residues. As DNA, the CDR3 is TGCAGCGTTGGGGGGCAGGGCGGTCTCCCCGGGGAGCTGTTTTTT. This translates into CSVGGQGGLPGELFF.

The chain combines TRBV19 with TRBJ2-7; 7 nucleotides agree with TRBD1. V trimming: 5 bases; J trimming: 4 bases; junction bases outside the gene matches: 8. The length of the CDR3 is 14 residues. The V gene's germline CDR1 is LNHDA and CDR2 SQIVND (reference sequence). CDR3 sequence (DNA): TGTGCCAGTAGTCCGGGACAGATCTATTACGAGCAGTACTTC. Translating it yields CASSPGQIYYEQYF.

CDR3 nucleotides: TGTGCCAGCAGCCCCCTGAGCGAAAAACTGTTTTTT. Translated: CASSPLSEKLFF. The chain recombines TRBV3-1 (or the pseudogene TRBV3-2) with TRBJ1-4; D is undetermined. Germline CDR1 reads LGHDT; CDR2 reads YNNKEL (reference sequence). This CDR3 has 12 residues. V dropped 4 bases and J dropped 8 bases, with 8 bases sitting between them.

V and J are TRBV7-3 and TRBJ2-2, with TRBD1 as a possible D gene (5 bases). The germline V gene encodes CDR1 SGHTA and CDR2 FQGTGA. CDR3 size: 14 residues. V was cut by 5 bases and J by 6 bases, with 13 bases left in between. CDR3 sequence (DNA): TGTGCCAGCAGCCAGATAGGGGTGGCCGGGGAGCTGTTTTTT. It specifies CASSQIGVAGELFF.

V is TRBV7-2 and J is TRBJ2-1; D is unresolved. The CDR3 sequence is 13 residues long. Germline CDR1 SGHTA, CDR2 FQGNSA. The V and J ends lost 3 bases and 2 bases respectively, with 5 bases between them. CDR3 in DNA: TGTGCCAGCAGCTTCGACACCTACAATGAGCAGTTCTTC. The encoded protein is CASSFDTYNEQFF.

This chain joins TRBV3-1 (or the pseudogene TRBV3-2) and TRBJ2-2; D is perhaps TRBD2 (6 bases). V was shortened by 1 base and J by 7 bases, with 10 bases between the two germline ends. The germline V gene encodes CDR1 LGHDT and CDR2 YNNKEL (reference sequence). The CDR3 spans 14 residues. CDR3 nucleotide sequence: TGTGCCAGCAGCCAAGGGACTACGGGCGGGGAGCTGTTTTTT. It codes for CASSQGTTGGELFF.

This clone has only one observation. This chain joins TRBV18 and TRBJ2-3; 10 bases are a match to TRBD2. With V trimmed by 3 bases and J by 6 bases, 3 bases remained unmatched. Germline V gene lookup returns CDR1 KGHSH and CDR2 LQKENI. The CDR3 has 14 amino acids. CDR3 sequence (DNA): TGTGCCAGCTCACCTGCTAGCGGGGGCGATACGCAGTATTTT. Amino acid sequence: CASSPASGGDTQYF. The whole variable domain, filled in from reference TRBV18 and TRBJ2-3, reads NAGVMQNPRHLVRRRGQEARLRCSPMKGHSHVYWYRQLPEEGLKFMVYLQKENIIDESGMPKERFSAEFPKEGPSILRIQQVVRGDSAAYFCASSPASGGDTQYFGPGTRLTVL.

This clone occurred once. The rearrangement links TRBV18 to TRBJ1-5; possible D gene TRBD1, 5 bases. Trimming took off 3 bases at V and 9 bases at J, with 18 bases between the two ends. Germline loops: CDR1 KGHSH, CDR2 LQKENI. CDR3 length: 15 amino acids. The CDR3 DNA is TGTGCCAGCTCACCCCCGGGGGGGACCTCTGGGCCCCAGCATTTT. Translating gives CASSPPGGTSGPQHF.

As for this clone: A read error may explain this, as a much larger clone is one base away. The chain joins TRBV9 to TRBJ2-7, with D possibly matching TRBD1 (6 bases). CDR3 length: 12 residues. Per germline, CDR1 SGDLS and CDR2 YYNGEE. The V and J ends lost 4 bases and 4 bases respectively, with 9 bases between them. CDR3 residues: CASSLQGYEQYF. In DNA, the CDR3 is TGTGCCAGCAGCCTACAGGGTTACGAGCAGTACTTC.

The chain is built from TRBV11-2 and TRBJ2-5; maybe TRBD1 (5 bases). V was cut by 5 bases and J by 4 bases, with 8 bases left in between. From germline, CDR1 is SGHAT and CDR2 FQNNGV. The CDR3 is made up of 12 amino acids. Here the CDR3 reads CASSQTGETQYF. The DNA for the CDR3 is TGTGCCAGCAGCCAAACAGGAGAGACCCAGTACTTC.

This chain uses TRBV5-5 with TRBJ1-1; a possible D gene is TRBD1 (6 bases). Trimming left V 3 bases short and J 0 bases short, with 12 bases between. The germline V gene has CDR1 SGHKS and CDR2 YYEKEE (reference sequence). The CDR3 has 15 residues. The CDR3 here is CASSSPTGLNTEAFF. The CDR3 DNA reads TGTGCCAGCAGCTCCCCCACAGGGTTGAACACTGAAGCTTTCTTT.

The chain recombines TRBV6-5 with TRBJ2-7; a possible D gene is TRBD1 (6 bases). V was pared by 6 bases and J by 5 bases, with 14 bases between. This CDR3 comprises 13 residues. CDR1 and CDR2 from the germline V gene are MNHEY and SVGAGI. The CDR3 bases are TGTGCCAGCAGACAGGGTTTATGGAACGAGCAGTACTTC. Translation: CASRQGLWNEQYF.

V and J are TRBV27 and TRBJ2-7, with 10 bases identical to TRBD1. V shed 7 bases, J shed 7 bases, and the junction held 7 bases outside the gene matches. The germline gives CDR1 MNHEY, CDR2 SMNVEV (reference sequence). The CDR3 consists of 13 residues. CDR3 nucleotide sequence: TGTGCCAGCACCAGGAGGGACAGGGGAGAGCAGTACTTC. Its protein is CASTRRDRGEQYF.

Points on this clone: The same CDR3 is also encoded by other DNA sequences in this sample. The gene calls are TRBV7-9 and TRBJ1-2; 9 bases agree with TRBD1. Germline CDR1 and CDR2: SEHNR and FQNEAQ (reference sequence). This CDR3 contains 14 residues. Germline trimming cut 4 bases from V and 5 bases from J; bases unmatched to any gene: 5. CDR3 protein: CASSSQTGGYGYTF. The CDR3 DNA sequence: TGTGCCAGCAGCTCCCAGACAGGGGGGTATGGCTACACCTTC. Looking up the rest from reference TRBV7-9 and TRBJ1-2 gives the full variable domain: DTGVSQNPRHKITKRGQNVTFRCDPISEHNRLYWYRQTLGQGPEFLTYFQNEAQLEKSRLLSDRFSAERPKGSFSTLEIQRTEQGDSAMYLCASSSQTGGYGYTFGSGTRLTVV.

The chain has TRBV23-1 and TRBJ2-7; D is perhaps TRBD1 (5 bases). TRBV23-1 is recorded as an ORF, its role being uncertain. The CDR3 length is 10 residues. In nucleotides, the CDR3 is TGCGCCAGCGGGGCCGTTGAAGAGCCTGTC. Residues: CASGAVEEPV.

In this sample, this clone turned up once. The chain combines TRBV30 with TRBJ2-2; 7 bases are shared with TRBD1. CDR3 size: 11 residues. CDR1 is GTSNPN and CDR2 is SVGIG in the germline V gene (reference sequence). V lost 7 bases to trimming and J lost 6 bases; unmatched junction nucleotides: 2. DNA for the CDR3: TGTGCCTTTGGACAGGCCGGGGAGCTGTTTTTT. Its translation: CAFGQAGELFF.

This clone was picked up one time. The V and J genes are TRBV2 and TRBJ1-4; D ambiguous. V was pared by 0 bases and J by 0 bases, with 14 bases between. Germline V gene data show CDR1 as SNHLY and CDR2 as FYNNEI. This CDR3 contains 18 residues. CDR3 protein: CASSEALLGVATNEKLFF. DNA for the CDR3: TGTGCCAGCAGTGAAGCGCTTCTCGGGGTGGCAACTAATGAAAAACTGTTTTTT. The variable domain in full, with the rest retrieved from reference TRBV2 and TRBJ1-4, is EPEVTQTPSHQVTQMGQEVILRCVPISNHLYFYWYRQILGQKVEFLVSFYNNEISEKSEIFDDQFSVERPDGSNFTLKIRSTKLEDSAMYFCASSEALLGVATNEKLFFGSGTQLSVL.